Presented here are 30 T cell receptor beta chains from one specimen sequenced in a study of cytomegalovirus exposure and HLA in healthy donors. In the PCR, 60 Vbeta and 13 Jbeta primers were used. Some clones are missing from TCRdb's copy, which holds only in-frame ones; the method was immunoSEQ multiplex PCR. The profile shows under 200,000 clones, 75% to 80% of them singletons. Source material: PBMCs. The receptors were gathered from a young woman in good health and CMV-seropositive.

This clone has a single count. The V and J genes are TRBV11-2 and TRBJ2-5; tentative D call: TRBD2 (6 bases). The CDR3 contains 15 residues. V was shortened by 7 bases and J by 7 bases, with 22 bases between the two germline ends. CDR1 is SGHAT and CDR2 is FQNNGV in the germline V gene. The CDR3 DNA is TGTGCCAGCACCCGACCCGGGACTGCTTCAGGGACCCAGTACTTC. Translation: CASTRPGTASGTQYF.

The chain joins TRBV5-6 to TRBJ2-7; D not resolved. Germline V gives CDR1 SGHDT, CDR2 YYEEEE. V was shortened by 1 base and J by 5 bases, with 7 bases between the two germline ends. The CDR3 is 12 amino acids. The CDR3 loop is CASSLWADEQYF. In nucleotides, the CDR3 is TGTGCCAGCAGCTTGTGGGCAGACGAGCAGTACTTC.

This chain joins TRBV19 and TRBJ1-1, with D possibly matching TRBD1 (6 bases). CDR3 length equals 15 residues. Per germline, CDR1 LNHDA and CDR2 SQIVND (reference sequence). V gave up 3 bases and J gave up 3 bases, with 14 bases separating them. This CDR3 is CASSIGRGADTEAFF. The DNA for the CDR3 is TGTGCCAGTAGTATCGGTCGGGGGGCTGACACTGAAGCTTTCTTT.

CDR3 sequence (DNA): TGTGCCAGCACCTACCGGGGAACTGGCGAGCAGTACTTC. It codes for CASTYRGTGEQYF. This chain links TRBV5-6 with TRBJ2-7, with D maybe TRBD2 (5 bases). This CDR3 region has 13 residues. Trimming shortened V by 6 bases and J by 6 bases, and 16 bases separated the two germline ends. CDR1 is SGHDT, CDR2 YYEEEE, per germline.

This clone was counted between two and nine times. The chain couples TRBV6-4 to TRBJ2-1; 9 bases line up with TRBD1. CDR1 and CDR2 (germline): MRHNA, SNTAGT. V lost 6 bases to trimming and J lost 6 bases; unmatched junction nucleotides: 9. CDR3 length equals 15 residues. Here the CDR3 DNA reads TGTGCCAGCAGCATGGGACAGGGCTTATTCAATGAGCAGTTCTTC. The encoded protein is CASSMGQGLFNEQFF.

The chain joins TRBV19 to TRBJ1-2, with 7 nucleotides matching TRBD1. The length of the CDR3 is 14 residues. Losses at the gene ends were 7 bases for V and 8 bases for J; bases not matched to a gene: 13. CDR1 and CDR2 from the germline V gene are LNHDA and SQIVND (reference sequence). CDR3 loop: CASIHFSTGQGYTF. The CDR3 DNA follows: TGTGCCAGTATCCACTTTTCGACAGGGCAAGGCTACACCTTC.

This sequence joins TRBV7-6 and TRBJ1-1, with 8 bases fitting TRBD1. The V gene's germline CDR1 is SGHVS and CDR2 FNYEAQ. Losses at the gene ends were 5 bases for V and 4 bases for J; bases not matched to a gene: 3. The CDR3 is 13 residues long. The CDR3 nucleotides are TGTGCCAGCAGCCTAGGACAGGGCACTGAAGCTTTCTTT. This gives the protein CASSLGQGTEAFF.

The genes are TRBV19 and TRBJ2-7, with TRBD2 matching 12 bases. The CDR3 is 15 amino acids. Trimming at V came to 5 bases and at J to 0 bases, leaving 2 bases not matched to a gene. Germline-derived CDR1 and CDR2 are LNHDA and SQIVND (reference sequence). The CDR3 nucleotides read TGTGCCAGTAGTGTGACTAGCGGGAGCTCCTACGAGCAGTACTTC. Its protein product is CASSVTSGSSYEQYF.

CDR3 residues: CASRGRAGANMYF. CDR3 sequence (DNA): TGTGCCAGCAGGGGAAGGGCAGGGGCGAATATGTACTTC. The chain couples TRBV6-1 to TRBJ2-4; a possible D gene is TRBD1 (6 bases). There are 13 residues in the CDR3. Germline V gene data show CDR1 as MNHNS and CDR2 as SASEGT. V lost 6 bases and J lost 15, with 21 bases in between.

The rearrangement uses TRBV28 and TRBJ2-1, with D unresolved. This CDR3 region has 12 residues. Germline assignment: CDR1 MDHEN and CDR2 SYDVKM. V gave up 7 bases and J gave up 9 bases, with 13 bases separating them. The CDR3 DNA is TGTGCCAGCAAGCCCGGATGGAGTGAGCAGTTCTTC. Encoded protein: CASKPGWSEQFF.

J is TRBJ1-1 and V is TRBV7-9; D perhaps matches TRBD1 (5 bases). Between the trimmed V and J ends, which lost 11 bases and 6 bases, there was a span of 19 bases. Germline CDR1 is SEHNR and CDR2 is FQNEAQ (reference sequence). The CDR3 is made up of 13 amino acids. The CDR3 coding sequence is TGTGCCTCGGGGGGGAGCTCAGAGGCTGAAGCTTTCTTT. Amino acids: CASGGSSEAEAFF.

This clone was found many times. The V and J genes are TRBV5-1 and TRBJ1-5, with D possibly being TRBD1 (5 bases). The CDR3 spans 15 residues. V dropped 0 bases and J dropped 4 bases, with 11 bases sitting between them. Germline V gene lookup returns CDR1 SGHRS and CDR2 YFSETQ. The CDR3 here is CASSLEGGANQPQHF. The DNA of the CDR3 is TGCGCCAGCAGCTTGGAGGGTGGGGCTAATCAGCCCCAGCATTTT.

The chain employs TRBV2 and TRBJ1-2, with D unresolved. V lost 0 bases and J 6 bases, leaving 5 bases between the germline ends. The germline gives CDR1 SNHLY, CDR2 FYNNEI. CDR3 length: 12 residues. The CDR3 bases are TGTGCCAGCAGTGAAGCCCCGGATGGCTACACCTTC. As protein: CASSEAPDGYTF.

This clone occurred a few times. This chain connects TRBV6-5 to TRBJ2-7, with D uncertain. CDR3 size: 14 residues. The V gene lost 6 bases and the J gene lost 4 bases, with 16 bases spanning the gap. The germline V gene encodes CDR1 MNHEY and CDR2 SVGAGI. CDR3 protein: CASRASASFYEQYF. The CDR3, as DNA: TGTGCCAGCAGGGCATCAGCGAGTTTTTACGAGCAGTACTTC.

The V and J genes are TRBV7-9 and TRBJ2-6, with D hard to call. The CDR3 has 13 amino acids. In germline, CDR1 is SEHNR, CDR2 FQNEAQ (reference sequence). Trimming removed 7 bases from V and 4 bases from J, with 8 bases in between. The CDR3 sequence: CASTSSGANVLTF. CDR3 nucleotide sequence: TGTGCCAGCACCTCGAGCGGGGCCAACGTCCTGACTTTC.

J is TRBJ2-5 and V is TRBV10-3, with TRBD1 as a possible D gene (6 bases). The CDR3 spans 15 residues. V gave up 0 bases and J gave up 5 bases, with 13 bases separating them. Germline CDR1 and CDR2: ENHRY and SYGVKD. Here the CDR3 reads CAISESGQGRETQYF. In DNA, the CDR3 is TGTGCCATCAGTGAGTCTGGGCAGGGGCGGGAGACCCAGTACTTC.

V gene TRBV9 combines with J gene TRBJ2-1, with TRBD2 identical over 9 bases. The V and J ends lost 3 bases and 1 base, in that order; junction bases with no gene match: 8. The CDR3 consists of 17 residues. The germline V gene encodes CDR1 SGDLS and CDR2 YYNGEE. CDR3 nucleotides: TGTGCCAGCAGCGGATATAGCGGGAGTGGTTCCTACAATGAGCAGTTCTTC. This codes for CASSGYSGSGSYNEQFF.

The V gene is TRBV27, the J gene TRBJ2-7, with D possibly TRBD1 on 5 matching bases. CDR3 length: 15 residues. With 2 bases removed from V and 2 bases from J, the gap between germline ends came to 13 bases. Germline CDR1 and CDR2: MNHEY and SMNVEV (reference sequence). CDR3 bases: TGTGCCAGCAGTTTAAATAGACAGTTAGCCTACGAGCAGTACTTC. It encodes CASSLNRQLAYEQYF.

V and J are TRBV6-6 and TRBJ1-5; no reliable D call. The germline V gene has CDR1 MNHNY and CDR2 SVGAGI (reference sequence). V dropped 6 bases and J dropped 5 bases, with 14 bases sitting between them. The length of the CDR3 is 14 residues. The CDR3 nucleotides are TGTGCCAGCAGGGTCCGGACTGGCGATCAGCCCCAGCATTTT. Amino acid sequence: CASRVRTGDQPQHF.

As DNA, the CDR3 is TGCAGCGTTGGGGACAGGGGGCATGAAAAACTGTTTTTT. Translating gives CSVGDRGHEKLFF. The V gene is TRBV29-1, the J gene TRBJ1-4; TRBD1 matches 12 bases. Germline V gene sequence: CDR1 SQVTM, CDR2 ANQGSEA. V dropped 4 bases and J dropped 6; count of bases not matched to a gene: 0. CDR3 length equals 13 residues. Together with reference TRBV29-1 and TRBJ1-4, the CDR3 gives the full variable domain: SAVISQKPSRDICQRGTSLTIQCQVDSQVTMMFWYRQQPGQSLTLIATANQGSEATYESGFVIDKFPISRPNLTFSTLTVSNMSPEDSSIYLCSVGDRGHEKLFFGSGTQLSVL.

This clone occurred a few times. Written as DNA, the CDR3 is TGTGCCAGCCGGGGTCCGATAGCGGCTTACGAGCAGTACTTC. Translation: CASRGPIAAYEQYF. This chain uses TRBV6-5 with TRBJ2-7; TRBD2 might be the D (6 bases). The CDR3 has 14 residues. From germline, CDR1 is MNHEY and CDR2 SVGAGI. V was cut by 8 bases and J by 4 bases, with 18 bases left in between.

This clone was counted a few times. The CDR3 loop is CASSLQNEQYF. CDR3 nucleotide sequence: TGCGCCAGCAGCTTGCAGAACGAGCAGTACTTC. This sequence joins TRBV5-1 and TRBJ2-7; D is uncertain. There are 11 residues in the CDR3. Germline V lookup: CDR1 SGHRS, CDR2 YFSETQ. V lost 1 base to trimming and J lost 5 bases, with 4 bases between them. The whole variable domain, filled in from reference TRBV5-1 and TRBJ2-7, reads KAGVTQTPRYLIKTRGQQVTLSCSPISGHRSVSWYQQTPGQGLQFLFEYFSETQRNKGNFPGRFSGRQFSNSRSEMNVSTLELGDSALYLCASSLQNEQYFGPGTRLTVT.

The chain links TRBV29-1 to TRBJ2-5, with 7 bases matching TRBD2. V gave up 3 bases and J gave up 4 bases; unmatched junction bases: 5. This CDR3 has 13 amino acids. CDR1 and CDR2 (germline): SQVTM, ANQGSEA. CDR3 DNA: TGCAGCGTTGACGGGGAGGGCCCAGAGACCCAGTACTTC. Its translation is CSVDGEGPETQYF.

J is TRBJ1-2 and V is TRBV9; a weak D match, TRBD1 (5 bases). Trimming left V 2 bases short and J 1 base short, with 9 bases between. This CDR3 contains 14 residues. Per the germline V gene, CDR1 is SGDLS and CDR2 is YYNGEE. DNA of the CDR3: TGTGCCAGCAGCGTCGGGGGGGGTAACTATGGCTACACCTTC. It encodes CASSVGGGNYGYTF.

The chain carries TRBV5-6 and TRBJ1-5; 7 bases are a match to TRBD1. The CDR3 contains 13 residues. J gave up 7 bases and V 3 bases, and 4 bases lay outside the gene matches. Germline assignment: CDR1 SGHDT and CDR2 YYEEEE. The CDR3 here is CASSSTGNQPQHF. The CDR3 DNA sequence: TGTGCCAGCAGCTCGACAGGGAACCAGCCCCAGCATTTT.

The CDR3, as DNA: TGTGCCAGCAGTTATCCCGTTTCCTACGAGCAGTACTTC. It codes for CASSYPVSYEQYF. The V gene is TRBV28, the J gene TRBJ2-7; D is uncertain. CDR3 length: 13 residues. The V end was cut by 4 bases, the J end by 1 base, with 8 bases between. Germline CDR1 MDHEN, CDR2 SYDVKM.

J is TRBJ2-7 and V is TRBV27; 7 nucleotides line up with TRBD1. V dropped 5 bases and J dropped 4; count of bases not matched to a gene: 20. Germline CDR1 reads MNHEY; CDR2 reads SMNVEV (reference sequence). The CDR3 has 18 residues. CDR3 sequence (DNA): TGTGCCAGCAGTCCAAAAAAGGGTACCCACAGGGGATTTTACGAGCAGTACTTC. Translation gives CASSPKKGTHRGFYEQYF.

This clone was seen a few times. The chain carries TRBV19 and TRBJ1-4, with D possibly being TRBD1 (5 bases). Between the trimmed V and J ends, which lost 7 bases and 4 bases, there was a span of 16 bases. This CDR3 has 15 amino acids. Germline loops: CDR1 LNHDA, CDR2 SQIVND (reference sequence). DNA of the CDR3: TGTGCCAGTACCTTCGGGGGGGAGCTTAATGAAAAACTGTTTTTT. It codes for CASTFGGELNEKLFF.

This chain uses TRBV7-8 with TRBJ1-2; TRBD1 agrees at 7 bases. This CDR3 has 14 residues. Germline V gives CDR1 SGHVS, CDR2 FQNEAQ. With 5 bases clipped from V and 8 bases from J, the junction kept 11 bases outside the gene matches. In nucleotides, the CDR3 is TGTGCCAGCAGCCATGGGGACAGATCAGGAGGCTACACCTTC. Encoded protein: CASSHGDRSGGYTF.

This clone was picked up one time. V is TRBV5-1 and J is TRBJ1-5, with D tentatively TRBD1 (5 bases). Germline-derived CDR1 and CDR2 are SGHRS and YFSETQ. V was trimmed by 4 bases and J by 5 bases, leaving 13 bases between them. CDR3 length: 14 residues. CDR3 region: CASSPRQGDQPQHF. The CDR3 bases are TGCGCCAGCAGCCCCCGACAAGGGGATCAGCCCCAGCATTTT.